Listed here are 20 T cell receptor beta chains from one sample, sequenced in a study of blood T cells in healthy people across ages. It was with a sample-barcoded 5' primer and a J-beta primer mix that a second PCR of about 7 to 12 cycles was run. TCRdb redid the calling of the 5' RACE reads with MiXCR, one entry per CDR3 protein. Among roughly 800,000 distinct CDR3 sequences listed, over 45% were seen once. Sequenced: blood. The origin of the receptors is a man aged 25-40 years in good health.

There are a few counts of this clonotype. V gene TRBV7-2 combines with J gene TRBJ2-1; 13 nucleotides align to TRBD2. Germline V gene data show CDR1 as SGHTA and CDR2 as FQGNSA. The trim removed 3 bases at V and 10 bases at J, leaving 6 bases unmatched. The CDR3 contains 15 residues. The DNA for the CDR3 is TGTGCCAGCAGCTTTACTAGCGGGAGGGTTGGGGAGCAGTTCTTC. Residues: CASSFTSGRVGEQFF. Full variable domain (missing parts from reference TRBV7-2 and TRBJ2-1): GAGVSQSPSNKVTEKGKDVELRCDPISGHTALYWYRQSLGQGLEFLIYFQGNSAPDKSGLPSDRFSAERTGGSVSTLTIQRTQQEDSAVYLCASSFTSGRVGEQFFGPGTRLTVL.

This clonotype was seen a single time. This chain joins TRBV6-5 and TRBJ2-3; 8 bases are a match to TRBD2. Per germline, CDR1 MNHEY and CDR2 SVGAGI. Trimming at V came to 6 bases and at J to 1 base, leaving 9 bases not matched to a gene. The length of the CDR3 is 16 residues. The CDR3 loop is CASSPSGGAGTDTQYF. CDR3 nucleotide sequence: TGTGCCAGCAGCCCCAGCGGGGGCGCCGGCACAGATACGCAGTATTTT.

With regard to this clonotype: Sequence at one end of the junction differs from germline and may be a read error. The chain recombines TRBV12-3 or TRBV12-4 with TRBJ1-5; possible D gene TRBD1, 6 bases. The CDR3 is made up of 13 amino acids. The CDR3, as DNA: TGTACCAGCAGTTGGACAGACAATCAGCCCCAGCATTTT. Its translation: CTSSWTDNQPQHF.

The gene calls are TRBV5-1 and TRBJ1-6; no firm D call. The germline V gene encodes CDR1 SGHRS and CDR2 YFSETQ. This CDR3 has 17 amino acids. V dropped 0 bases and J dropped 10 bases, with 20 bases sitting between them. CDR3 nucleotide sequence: TGCGCCAGCAGCTTGGGAGGCGTCGGAAGCACGGCGTCACCCCTCCACTTT. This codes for CASSLGGVGSTASPLHF.

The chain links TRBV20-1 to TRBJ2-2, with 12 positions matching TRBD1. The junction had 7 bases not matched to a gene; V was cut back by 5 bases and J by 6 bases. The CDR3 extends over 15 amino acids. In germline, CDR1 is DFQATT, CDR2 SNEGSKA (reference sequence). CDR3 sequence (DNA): TGCAGTGCTTGCCGGGACAGGGGGCAGGCCGGGGAGCTGTTTTTT. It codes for CSACRDRGQAGELFF.

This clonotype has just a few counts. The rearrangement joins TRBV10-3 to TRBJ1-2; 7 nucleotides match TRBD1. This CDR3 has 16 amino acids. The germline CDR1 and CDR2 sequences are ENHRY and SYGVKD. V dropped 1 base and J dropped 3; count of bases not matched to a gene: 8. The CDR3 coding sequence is TGTGCCATCAGTGAGTATGGACAGGAGGTAGACTATGGCTACACCTTC. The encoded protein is CAISEYGQEVDYGYTF.

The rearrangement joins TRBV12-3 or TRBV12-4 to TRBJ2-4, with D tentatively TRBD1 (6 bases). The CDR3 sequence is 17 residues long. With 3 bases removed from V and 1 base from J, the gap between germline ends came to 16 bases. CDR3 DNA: TGTGCCAGCAGTTTTGAATGGGGGCTAGGGGCCAAAAACATTCAGTACTTC. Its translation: CASSFEWGLGAKNIQYF.

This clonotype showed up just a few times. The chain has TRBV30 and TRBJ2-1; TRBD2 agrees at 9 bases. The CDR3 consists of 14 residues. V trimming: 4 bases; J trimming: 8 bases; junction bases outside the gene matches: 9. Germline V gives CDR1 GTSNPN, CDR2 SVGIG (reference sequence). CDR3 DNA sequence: TGTGCCTGGATGGGCGGGAGGGCCTTCTATGAGCAGTTCTTC. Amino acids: CAWMGGRAFYEQFF.

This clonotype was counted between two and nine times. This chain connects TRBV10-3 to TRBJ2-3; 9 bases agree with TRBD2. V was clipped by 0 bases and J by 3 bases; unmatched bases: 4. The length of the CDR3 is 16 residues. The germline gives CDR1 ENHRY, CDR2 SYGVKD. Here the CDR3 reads CAISESGTSRTDTQYF. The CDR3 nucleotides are TGTGCCATCAGTGAGTCGGGGACTAGCCGTACAGATACGCAGTATTTT.

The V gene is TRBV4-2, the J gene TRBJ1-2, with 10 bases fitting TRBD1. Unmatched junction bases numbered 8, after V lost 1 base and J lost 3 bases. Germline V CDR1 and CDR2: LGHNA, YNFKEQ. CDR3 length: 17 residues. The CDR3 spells CASSQVLAGTGDYGYTF. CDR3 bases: TGTGCCAGCAGCCAAGTTTTGGCCGGGACAGGGGACTATGGCTACACCTTC.

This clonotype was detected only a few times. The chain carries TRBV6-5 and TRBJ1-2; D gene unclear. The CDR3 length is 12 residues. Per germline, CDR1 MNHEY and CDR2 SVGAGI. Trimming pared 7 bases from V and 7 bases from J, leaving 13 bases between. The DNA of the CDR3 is TGTGCCAGCACTCAACCGTCTGGTGGCTACACCTTC. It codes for CASTQPSGGYTF.

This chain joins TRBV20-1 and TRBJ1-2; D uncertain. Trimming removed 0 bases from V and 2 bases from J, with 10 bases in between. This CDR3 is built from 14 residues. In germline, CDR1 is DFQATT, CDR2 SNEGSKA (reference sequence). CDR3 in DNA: TGCAGTGCTAGAGATCCGGCGTCGAACTATGGCTACACCTTC. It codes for CSARDPASNYGYTF.

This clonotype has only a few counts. The CDR3 coding sequence is TGCAGCGTTGCGGGGTCGGCCAAAAACATTCAGTACTTC. This codes for CSVAGSAKNIQYF. The chain uses TRBV29-1 and TRBJ2-4; possible D gene TRBD2, 5 bases. The germline V gene has CDR1 SQVTM and CDR2 ANQGSEA. Trimming stripped 4 bases from V and 1 base from J, with 8 bases between. The CDR3 covers 13 residues.

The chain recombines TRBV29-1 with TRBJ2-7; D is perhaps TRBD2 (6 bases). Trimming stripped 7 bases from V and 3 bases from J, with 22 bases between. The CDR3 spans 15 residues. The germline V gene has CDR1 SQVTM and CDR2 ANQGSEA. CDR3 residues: CSAVQRAGLFYEQYF. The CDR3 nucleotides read TGCAGCGCCGTCCAGCGCGCGGGGCTCTTCTACGAGCAGTACTTC.

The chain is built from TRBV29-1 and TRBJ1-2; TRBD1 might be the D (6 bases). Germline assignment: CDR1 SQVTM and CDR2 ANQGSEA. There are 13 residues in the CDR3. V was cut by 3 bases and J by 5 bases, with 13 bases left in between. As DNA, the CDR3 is TGCAGCGTTGATGAGGGGGTCGTTTATGGCTACACCTTC. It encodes CSVDEGVVYGYTF.

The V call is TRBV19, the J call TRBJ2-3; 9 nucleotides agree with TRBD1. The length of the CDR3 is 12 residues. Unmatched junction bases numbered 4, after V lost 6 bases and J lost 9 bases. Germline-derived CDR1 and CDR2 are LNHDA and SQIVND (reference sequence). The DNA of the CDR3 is TGTGCCAGTAGAGCGACAGGGGGGACGCAGTATTTT. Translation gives CASRATGGTQYF.

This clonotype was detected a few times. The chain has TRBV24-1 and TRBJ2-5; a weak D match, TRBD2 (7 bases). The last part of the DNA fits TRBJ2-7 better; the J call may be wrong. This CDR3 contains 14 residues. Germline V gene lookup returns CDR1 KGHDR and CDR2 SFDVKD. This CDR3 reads CATSGQGTIDEQYF. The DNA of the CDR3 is TGTGCCACCAGTGGGCAGGGGACTATCGACGAGCAGTACTTC.

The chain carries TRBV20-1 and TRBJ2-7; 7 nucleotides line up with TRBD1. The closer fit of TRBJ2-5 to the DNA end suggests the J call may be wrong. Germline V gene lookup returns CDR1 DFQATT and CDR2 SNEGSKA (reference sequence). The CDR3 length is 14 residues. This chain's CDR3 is CSATETGASETQYF. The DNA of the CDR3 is TGCAGTGCTACCGAAACAGGGGCATCGGAGACCCAGTACTTC.

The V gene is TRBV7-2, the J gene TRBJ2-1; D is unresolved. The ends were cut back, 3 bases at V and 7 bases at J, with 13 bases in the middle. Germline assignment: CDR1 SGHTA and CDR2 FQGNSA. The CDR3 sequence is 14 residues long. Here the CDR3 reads CASSFRGESNEQFF. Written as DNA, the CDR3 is TGTGCCAGCAGCTTTCGCGGCGAATCGAATGAGCAGTTCTTC.

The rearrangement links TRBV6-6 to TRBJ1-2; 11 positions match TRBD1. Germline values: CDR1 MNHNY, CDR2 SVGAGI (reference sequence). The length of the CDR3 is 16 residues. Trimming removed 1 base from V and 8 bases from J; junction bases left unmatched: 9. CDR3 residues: CASSYWTGTGGSGYTF. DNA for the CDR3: TGTGCCAGCAGTTACTGGACCGGGACAGGGGGTTCGGGCTACACCTTC.